Each of the 2 T cell receptor beta chains below was sequenced from the same sample in a study of cytomegalovirus exposure and HLA in healthy donors. The PCR used 60 Vbeta and 13 Jbeta primers. Profiling relied on immunoSEQ multiplex PCR, and the TCRdb table lists in-frame clones only, not all of them. The sample comprises 100,000 to 150,000 clones, about a sixth of which are singletons, and around 2.6% rests with the top ten. Material: PBMCs. These receptors all come from a female donor in good health and CMV-seropositive.

J is TRBJ2-1 and V is TRBV29-1; 7 bases are a match to TRBD1. J was trimmed by 3 bases and V by 3 bases; bases with no gene match: 2. This CDR3 comprises 13 residues. CDR1 and CDR2 (germline): SQVTM, ANQGSEA. CDR3: CSVDPGGYNEQFF. The DNA of the CDR3 is TGCAGCGTTGATCCAGGGGGCTACAATGAGCAGTTCTTC.

In this sample, this clone turned up a few times. The rearrangement links TRBV29-1 to TRBJ1-2; 8 nucleotides align to TRBD1. CDR3 length equals 14 residues. V lost 0 bases to trimming and J lost 4 bases; unmatched junction nucleotides: 4. Germline CDR1 is SQVTM and CDR2 is ANQGSEA. CDR3 loop: CSVEDNRGSYGYTF. CDR3 DNA sequence: TGCAGCGTTGAAGACAACAGGGGGTCCTATGGCTACACCTTC.